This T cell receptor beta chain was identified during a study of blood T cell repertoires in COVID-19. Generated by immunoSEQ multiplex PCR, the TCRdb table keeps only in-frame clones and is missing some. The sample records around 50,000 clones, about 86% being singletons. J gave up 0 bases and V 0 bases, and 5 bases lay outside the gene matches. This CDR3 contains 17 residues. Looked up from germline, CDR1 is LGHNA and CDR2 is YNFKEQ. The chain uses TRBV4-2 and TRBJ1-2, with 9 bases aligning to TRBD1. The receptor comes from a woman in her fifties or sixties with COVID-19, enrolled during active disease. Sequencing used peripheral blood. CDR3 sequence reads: CASSQDGTGRANYGYTF. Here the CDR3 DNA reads TGTGCCAGCAGCCAAGACGGGACAGGGCGAGCTAACTATGGCTACACCTTC.